These 16 T cell receptor beta chains were all obtained from the same sample, sequenced in a study of T cell responses to AZD1222 COVID-19 vaccine. Assay: immunoSEQ multiplex PCR; the TCRdb copy retains only in-frame clones and omits some. The repertoire holds roughly 100,000 clones, with 92% as singletons. The sequencing used peripheral blood, collected on day 0 of AZD1222 vaccination. The receptor set was obtained from an adult in good health.

This clone was seen only a few times. This chain links TRBV5-8 with TRBJ1-1; D not resolved. Trimming pared 0 bases from V and 1 base from J, leaving 7 bases between. The germline V gene has CDR1 SGHTS and CDR2 YDEGEE. This CDR3 spans 14 amino acids. CDR3 DNA: TGTGCCAGCAGCTTGGTCCGGGGGAACACTGAAGCTTTCTTT. Encoded protein: CASSLVRGNTEAFF.

The chain is built from TRBV25-1 and TRBJ2-3; 9 nucleotides line up with TRBD1. J lost 4 bases, V lost 8 bases, and 4 bases had no gene match. The germline V gene has CDR1 MGHDK and CDR2 SYGVNS. The CDR3 extends over 13 amino acids. The CDR3 spells CASGGQGPDTQYF. The CDR3 DNA follows: TGTGCCAGCGGGGGACAGGGCCCAGATACGCAGTATTTT.

The gene calls are TRBV4-2 and TRBJ1-1, with D maybe TRBD1 (5 bases). The V end was cut by 1 base, the J end by 4 bases, with 7 bases between. The CDR3 contains 13 residues. In germline, CDR1 is LGHNA, CDR2 YNFKEQ. The CDR3, as DNA: TGTGCCAGCAGCCAAGTCGACAGCACTGAAGCTTTCTTT. It is translated as CASSQVDSTEAFF.

The chain joins TRBV19 to TRBJ2-3; 8 positions match TRBD2. From germline, CDR1 is LNHDA and CDR2 SQIVND (reference sequence). V gave up 3 bases and J gave up 5 bases; unmatched junction bases: 7. This CDR3 has 15 residues. The CDR3 DNA reads as TGTGCCAGTAGTATCAGGGTAGCGGGGAGAGATACGCAGTATTTT. Translation: CASSIRVAGRDTQYF.

DNA of the CDR3: TGCGCCAGCAGCTTGGATCAGGGGGATAACTATGGCTACACCTTC. Its translation is CASSLDQGDNYGYTF. The rearrangement joins TRBV5-1 to TRBJ1-2, with 7 bases lining up with TRBD1. This CDR3 contains 15 residues. The germline gives CDR1 SGHRS, CDR2 YFSETQ. V lost 0 bases, J lost 1 base, and 3 bases stayed unmatched.

The J gene is TRBJ2-2, the V gene TRBV27; D unresolved. The ends were cut back, 8 bases at V and 6 bases at J, with 16 bases in the middle. The CDR3 covers 14 residues. CDR1 MNHEY and CDR2 SMNVEV come from the germline V gene (reference sequence). This CDR3 reads CASRLEGMAGELFF. CDR3 sequence (DNA): TGTGCCAGCCGCCTTGAAGGTATGGCCGGGGAGCTGTTTTTT.

The J gene is TRBJ2-5, the V gene TRBV10-1; D remains unclear. Germline-derived CDR1 and CDR2 are WNHNN and SYGVQD (reference sequence). Trimming removed 10 bases from V and 0 bases from J, with 15 bases in between. This CDR3 contains 14 residues. The CDR3 here is CAILKDLYQETQYF. In nucleotides, the CDR3 is TGCGCCATCCTAAAGGACCTGTACCAAGAGACCCAGTACTTC.

The chain is built from TRBV19 and TRBJ1-3; D unclear. CDR3 length equals 15 residues. Germline V gives CDR1 LNHDA, CDR2 SQIVND (reference sequence). V was trimmed by 1 base and J by 10 bases, leaving 17 bases between them. The CDR3, as DNA: TGTGCCAGTAGTATAGGGGAGACGGCAAGGTGGACCATATATTTT. Translated, it gives CASSIGETARWTIYF. Combining the CDR3 with reference TRBV19 and TRBJ1-3 gives the whole variable domain DGGITQSPKYLFRKEGQNVTLSCEQNLNHDAMYWYRQDPGQGLRLIYYSQIVNDFQKGDIAEGYSVSREKKESFPLTVTSAQKNPTAFYLCASSIGETARWTIYFGEGSWLTVV.

This rearrangement joins TRBV13 to TRBJ2-5; 13 bases fit TRBD2. The length of the CDR3 is 16 residues. In germline, CDR1 is PRHDT, CDR2 FYEKMQ (reference sequence). The V segment lost 5 bases and the J segment 5 bases; nucleotides outside the gene matches: 8. CDR3 bases: TGTGCCAGCAGCACTCGGACTAGCGGGGGAGGGGAGACCCAGTACTTC. Residues: CASSTRTSGGGETQYF.

This chain uses TRBV7-2 with TRBJ1-4; 8 bases line up with TRBD1. The V and J ends lost 2 bases and 8 bases, in that order; junction bases with no gene match: 13. The CDR3 covers 17 residues. CDR1 is SGHTA and CDR2 is FQGNSA in the germline V gene. The CDR3 here is CASSLPLGTGSEEKLFF. Written as DNA, the CDR3 is TGTGCCAGCAGCTTACCCCTCGGGACAGGAAGTGAGGAAAAACTGTTTTTT.

The chain is built from TRBV7-6 and TRBJ2-3; 7 nucleotides match TRBD2. J gave up 6 bases and V 1 base, and 7 bases lay outside the gene matches. CDR3 length: 15 residues. Germline lookup yields CDR1 SGHVS and CDR2 FNYEAQ. The CDR3 bases are TGTGCCAGCAGCTTAGTTGGCGGGAGTGGTGATACGCAGTATTTT. This encodes CASSLVGGSGDTQYF.

This rearrangement joins TRBV27 to TRBJ1-3; 9 bases match TRBD1. The V segment lost 5 bases and the J segment 3 bases; nucleotides outside the gene matches: 5. Germline V CDR1 and CDR2: MNHEY, SMNVEV (reference sequence). The CDR3 is made up of 15 amino acids. CDR3 loop: CASSPRDRVGNTIYF. The CDR3 nucleotides are TGTGCCAGCAGTCCCAGGGACAGGGTTGGAAACACCATATATTTT.

This clone is a singleton in its sample. The chain recombines TRBV9 with TRBJ1-5; D gene unclear. Per the germline V gene, CDR1 is SGDLS and CDR2 is YYNGEE. V was shortened by 4 bases and J by 4 bases, with 9 bases between the two germline ends. The CDR3 contains 13 residues. The CDR3 spells CASSLTENQPQHF. Here the CDR3 DNA reads TGTGCCAGCAGCCTCACGGAAAATCAGCCCCAGCATTTT.

This chain joins TRBV2 and TRBJ1-1; D possibly corresponds to TRBD1 (6 bases). Germline V lookup: CDR1 SNHLY, CDR2 FYNNEI. Between the trimmed V and J ends, which lost 2 bases and 11 bases, there was a span of 9 bases. The CDR3 has 11 amino acids. The DNA of the CDR3 is TGTGCCAGCAGTGAAAGGGGGTCGGCTTTCTTT. Protein sequence: CASSERGSAFF.

CDR3 residues: CASSVQVVSGNTIYF. The CDR3, as DNA: TGTGCCAGCAGTGTTCAGGTAGTCTCTGGAAACACCATATATTTT. The chain has TRBV2 and TRBJ1-3; D is unresolved. The CDR3 extends over 15 amino acids. Deletions cut 4 bases from V and 0 bases from J, with 10 bases between. CDR1 is SNHLY, CDR2 FYNNEI, per germline.

CDR3 residues: CSAVRDSNQPQHF. Written as DNA, the CDR3 is TGCAGCGCCGTCCGGGATAGCAATCAGCCCCAGCATTTT. The rearrangement links TRBV29-1 to TRBJ1-5; the D is unclear. V lost 7 bases and J lost 0, with 10 bases in between. The CDR3 covers 13 residues. Germline V gene lookup returns CDR1 SQVTM and CDR2 ANQGSEA.